The present T cell receptor (beta chain) was sequenced within a study of blood T cell repertoires in COVID-19 (dated by TCRdb to 2019 to 2021). In terms of the full investigation: Samples from collaborators originated in the United States, Italy and Spain and spanned both the acute and convalescent phases of COVID-19. The material from the prospective study consisted of cDNA or gDNA derived from T cells, B-cell-depleted T cells, or PBMCs. Deeply sampled blood TCRbeta repertoires from subjects exposed to, actively infected with, or recovered from COVID-19 were included in the dataset. The repertoires were released in a freely available public database intended as a resource for research on the immune response to SARS-CoV-2. Samples came from the ongoing ImmuneRACE study (first 160 participants) plus 1,254 subjects from 6 global collaborators. Nearly every sample came with metadata listing a de-identified subject ID, COVID-19 status, age in years and sex. Where HLA class I and class II types were available, the types were taken from metadata supplied by the sample provider, not from assay-based typing.

A remark on this clone: Its target antigen remains unknown. Per-base qualities were not stored, and no clone one base away is much larger.

Each collaborating institution followed its own protocols to collect whole blood in K2EDTA tubes. Collaborator samples were shipped for TCRbeta analysis as frozen whole blood, isolated PBMCs, or DNA extracted from either sample type. Via the germline V gene (reference sequence), CDR1 is SGHNT and CDR2 YYREEE. From cysteine to phenylalanine, the CDR3 is 13 amino acids long. The sequence is cut down to CDR3 DNA, 39 bases in frame from base 1. V is pared back by 1 base and J by 4 bases, with 7 bases lying between the germline termini. The immunoSEQ Assay, a bias-controlled multiplex PCR, was used to amplify TCRbeta CDR3 regions from genomic DNA. The authors' analysis ran thus. Nucleated cell counts per sample were estimated from amplification of reference gene primers within the assay. Sequence reads were collapsed and filtered to measure the absolute abundance of every unique TCRbeta CDR3 rearrangement. For each sample, productive Simpson clonality was calculated as the square root of Simpson's diversity index across productive rearrangements. Sourced from immuneACCESS, this table was stored by TCRdb with only in-frame sequences that have V and J called. A share of the clones is absent; for the studies checked, an unresolved V gene accounts for under half, and the remainder has no known explanation. Clone size and the V and J calls come from that table; the DNA yielded D and trimming. The sample table shows tens of thousands of clones, and 80% to 90% are seen once. The top ten clonotypes cover 10% to 15% of the sample.

Broad study findings and their caveats: Clinical and demographic metadata were provided uncurated, with the amount varying by source and participant.

This TCR came from a man aged 80 or over with acute or convalescent COVID-19. This receptor chain uses TRBV5-4 and TRBJ2-3; possibly the D gene is TRBD1, per 5 matching bases. What was sequenced was peripheral blood. The CDR3 region has the sequence CASSLQGPDTQYF. The bases are TGTGCCAGCAGCTTGCAGGGCCCAGATACGCAGTATTTT. Extended through the reference TRBV5-4 and TRBJ2-3 proteins, this CDR3 yields the full variable domain: ETGVTQSPTHLIKTRGQQVTLRCSSQSGHNTVSWYQQALGQGPQFIFQYYREEENGRGNFPPRFSGLQFPNYSSELNVNALELDDSALYLCASSLQGPDTQYFGPGTRLTVL.